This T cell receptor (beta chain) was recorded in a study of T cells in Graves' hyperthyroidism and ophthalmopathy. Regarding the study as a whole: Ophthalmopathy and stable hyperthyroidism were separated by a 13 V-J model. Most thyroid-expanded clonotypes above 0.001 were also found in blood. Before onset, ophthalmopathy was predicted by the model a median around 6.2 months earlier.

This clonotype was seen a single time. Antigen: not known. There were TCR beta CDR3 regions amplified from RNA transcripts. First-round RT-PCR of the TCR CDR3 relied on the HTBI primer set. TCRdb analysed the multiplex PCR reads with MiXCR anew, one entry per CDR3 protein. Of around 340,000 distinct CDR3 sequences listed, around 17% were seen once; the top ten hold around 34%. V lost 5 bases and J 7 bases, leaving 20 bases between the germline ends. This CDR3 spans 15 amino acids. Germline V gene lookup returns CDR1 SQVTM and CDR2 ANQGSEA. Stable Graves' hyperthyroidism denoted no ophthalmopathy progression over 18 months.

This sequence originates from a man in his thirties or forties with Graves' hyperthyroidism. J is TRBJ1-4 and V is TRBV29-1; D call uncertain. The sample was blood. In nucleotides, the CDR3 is TGCAGCGTTTTAGTTAACCGGGGAGGTGGTGAAAAACTGTTTTTT. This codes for CSVLVNRGGGEKLFF. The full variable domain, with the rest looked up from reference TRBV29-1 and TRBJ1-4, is SAVISQKPSRDICQRGTSLTIQCQVDSQVTMMFWYRQQPGQSLTLIATANQGSEATYESGFVIDKFPISRPNLTFSTLTVSNMSPEDSSIYLCSVLVNRGGGEKLFFGSGTQLSVL.